This TCR beta chain emerged from a study of monozygotic twins with inflammatory bowel disease. With the 5' RACE reads reprocessed, TCRdb shows one record per CDR3 protein and no DNA. The table for this sample gives around 220,000 distinct CDR3 sequences. Notes on this clonotype: The antigen remains undetermined.

Study-wide points: Resolution of different T cell subtypes was not achieved.

Germline V lookup: CDR1 SGHTA, CDR2 FQGNSA. The CDR3 extends over 14 amino acids. The chain uses TRBV7-2 and TRBJ1-6. The source material was blood. The sequence came from a human donor with ulcerative colitis or Crohn's disease, or a healthy co-twin of an affected twin (not recorded which). CDR3 loop: CATRSSYQDSPLHF.